Listed below are T cell receptor beta chains from one sample, sequenced in a study of T cells in Graves' hyperthyroidism and ophthalmopathy. TCRdb used MiXCR to reprocess the multiplex PCR reads, holding one entry per CDR3 protein. The repertoire holds about 680,000 distinct CDR3 sequences, with roughly a third as singletons. Material: blood. These receptor sequences come from a woman aged 35 to 49 with Graves' hyperthyroidism. Each CDR3 is given with its conserved first and last residue. D genes are given only for firm matches. Some rows have no size entry. The others give once, few or many, or a class for an expanded clone.

clone size: few
D gene: NA
J gene: TRBJ2-7
V gene: TRBV6-5
CDR3 DNA: TGTGCCAGCAGTTACTCGTACGACGCCGCGGCGGAGGAGCAGTACTTC
CDR3 protein: CASSYSYDAAAEEQYF

clone size: NA
D gene: TRBD1
J gene: TRBJ2-2
V gene: TRBV19
CDR3 DNA: TGTGCCAGTAGCCCCGGACAGGTTAGAGGCGGGGAGCTGTTTTTT
CDR3 protein: CASSPGQVRGGELFF

clone size: NA
D gene: TRBD1
J gene: TRBJ1-5
V gene: TRBV12-3/TRBV12-4
CDR3 DNA: TGTGCCAGCAGGACCAGGGGGCCGGGCAATCAGCCCCAGCATTTT
CDR3 protein: CASRTRGPGNQPQHF

clone size: many
D gene: NA
J gene: TRBJ1-1
V gene: TRBV6-5
CDR3 DNA: TGTGCCAGCAGTAAGACAGAGCATGAAGCTTTCTTT
CDR3 protein: CASSKTEHEAFF

clone size: many
D gene: NA
J gene: TRBJ1-5
V gene: TRBV7-9
CDR3 DNA: TGTGCCAGCAGCTTTGGGACCGATCAGCCCCAGCATTTT
CDR3 protein: CASSFGTDQPQHF

clone size: NA
D gene: TRBD1
J gene: TRBJ1-5
V gene: TRBV5-6
CDR3 DNA: TGTGCCAGCAGAGGGACAGGGGCAGGCAATCAGCCCCAGCATTTT
CDR3 protein: CASRGTGAGNQPQHF

clone size: few
D gene: NA
J gene: TRBJ2-7
V gene: TRBV12-3/TRBV12-4
CDR3 DNA: TGTGCCAGCAGGGGGACGGCCTCTGGCGAGCAGTACTTC
CDR3 protein: CASRGTASGEQYF

clone size: NA
D gene: NA
J gene: TRBJ1-2
V gene: TRBV5-1
CDR3 DNA: TGCGCCAGCAGCCCAGCGGGGATATATGGCTACACCTTC
CDR3 protein: CASSPAGIYGYTF

clone size: NA
D gene: TRBD1
J gene: TRBJ2-7
V gene: TRBV12-3/TRBV12-4
CDR3 DNA: TGTGCCAGCACCCCGGGGACAGGGGGCTTCCACGAGCAGTACTTC
CDR3 protein: CASTPGTGGFHEQYF

clone size: NA
D gene: NA
J gene: TRBJ2-2
V gene: TRBV5-4
CDR3 DNA: TGTGCCAGCAGCCCCCGCCGACTGGAGAACACCGGGGAGCTGTTTTTT
CDR3 protein: CASSPRRLENTGELFF

clone size: NA
D gene: NA
J gene: TRBJ2-2
V gene: TRBV6-5
CDR3 DNA: TGTGCCAGCAGTTTAGGGATAGGGAGCGGGGAGCTGTTTTTT
CDR3 protein: CASSLGIGSGELFF

clone size: many
D gene: NA
J gene: TRBJ1-4
V gene: TRBV7-9
CDR3 DNA: TGTGCCAGCAGCTTTAGGGGCGAGGAAAAACTGTTTTTT
CDR3 protein: CASSFRGEEKLFF

clone size: once
D gene: TRBD2
J gene: TRBJ2-5
V gene: TRBV20-1
CDR3 DNA: TGCAGTGCTATGGGGCTAGCGGGGTCGAGGGAGACCCAGTACTTC
CDR3 protein: CSAMGLAGSRETQYF

clone size: NA
D gene: TRBD2
J gene: TRBJ2-7
V gene: TRBV27
CDR3 DNA: TGTGCCAGCAGGCTAGCGGGAGGAATGGAATCCTACGAGCAGTACTTC
CDR3 protein: CASRLAGGMESYEQYF

clone size: few
D gene: NA
J gene: TRBJ2-2
V gene: TRBV20-1
CDR3 DNA: TGCAGTGCTAGGGAGACAGCGAACACCGGGGAGCTGTTTTTT
CDR3 protein: CSARETANTGELFF

clone size: NA
D gene: NA
J gene: TRBJ1-6
V gene: TRBV7-4
CDR3 DNA: TGTGCCAGCAGCGTACTCCTAGCGGATAATTCACCCCTCCACTTT
CDR3 protein: CASSVLLADNSPLHF

clone size: many
D gene: NA
J gene: TRBJ1-2
V gene: TRBV7-9
CDR3 DNA: TGTGCCAGCAGCCCCGGGGCGAGTGGCTACACCTTC
CDR3 protein: CASSPGASGYTF

clone size: NA
D gene: NA
J gene: TRBJ1-5
V gene: TRBV7-2
CDR3 DNA: TGTGCCAGCGGCATCTATAGCAATCAGCCCCAGCATTTT
CDR3 protein: CASGIYSNQPQHF

clone size: NA
D gene: NA
J gene: TRBJ2-7
V gene: TRBV4-3
CDR3 DNA: TGCGCCAGCAGCCAAGAACGGGACACCTCGACCTACGAGCAGTACTTC
CDR3 protein: CASSQERDTSTYEQYF

clone size: NA
D gene: NA
J gene: TRBJ2-6
V gene: TRBV19
CDR3 DNA: TGTGCCAGTAGTATAAGGGAGACTGGGGCCAACGTCCTGACTTTC
CDR3 protein: CASSIRETGANVLTF

clone size: NA
D gene: NA
J gene: TRBJ1-1
V gene: TRBV7-2
CDR3 DNA: TGTGCCAGCAGCCTCACCGGGACCGCTTTCTTT
CDR3 protein: CASSLTGTAFF

clone size: many
D gene: TRBD1
J gene: TRBJ2-7
V gene: TRBV7-3
CDR3 DNA: TGTGCCAGCAGCTCCGGACAGGGACGAGGCGAGCAGTACTTC
CDR3 protein: CASSSGQGRGEQYF

clone size: few
D gene: NA
J gene: TRBJ2-1
V gene: TRBV7-2
CDR3 DNA: TGTGCCAGCAGCCCCGTCCCGCGAGTAGATGAGCAGTTCTTC
CDR3 protein: CASSPVPRVDEQFF

clone size: many
D gene: NA
J gene: TRBJ1-2
V gene: TRBV5-6
CDR3 DNA: TGTGCCAGCAGCCCAACAACACTGAACTATGGCTACACCTTC
CDR3 protein: CASSPTTLNYGYTF

clone size: few
D gene: NA
J gene: TRBJ1-5
V gene: TRBV28
CDR3 DNA: TGTGCCAGCAGTTTTAGGCGCGATCAGCCCCAGCATTTT
CDR3 protein: CASSFRRDQPQHF

clone size: many
D gene: NA
J gene: TRBJ1-1
V gene: TRBV10-3
CDR3 DNA: TGTGCCGTGCGATCGGGGCCAGTGAACACTGAAGCTTTCTTT
CDR3 protein: CAVRSGPVNTEAFF

clone size: many
D gene: NA
J gene: TRBJ1-5
V gene: TRBV2
CDR3 DNA: TGTGCCAGCAGGGGCGGCGGGCAGCCCCAGCATTTT
CDR3 protein: CASRGGGQPQHF